A selection of T cell receptor beta chains follows, all from one sample in a study of cytomegalovirus exposure and HLA in healthy donors. Measured with immunoSEQ multiplex PCR; TCRdb has only the in-frame clones, and not every one. The sample lists some 160,000 clones, 65% to 85% occurring once. The sequencing input was PBMCs. All receptors come from a man in his sixties in good health and CMV-seronegative. CDR3s include the opening cysteine and the closing phenylalanine or tryptophan. A D gene is named only where the DNA matches it firmly. Clone size is not always given. Where it is, it says once, few, many or a class for expanded clones.

TRBV2,TRBJ2-7,TRBD2,few,CASIESGGNYEQYF,TGTGCCAGCATCGAAAGCGGGGGGAACTACGAGCAGTACTTC
TRBV10-3,TRBJ1-5,TRBD1,few,CAISESGQGSQPQHF,TGTGCCATCAGTGAGTCGGGACAGGGTAGTCAGCCCCAGCATTTT
TRBV7-6,TRBJ2-7,-,-,CASSFGESYEQYF,TGTGCCAGCAGCTTTGGGGAGTCCTACGAGCAGTACTTC
TRBV9,TRBJ1-3,-,once,CASSGTGRGSGNTIYF,TGTGCCAGCAGCGGAACAGGGCGCGGCTCTGGAAACACCATATATTTT
TRBV6-5,TRBJ2-7,-,-,CASRGPSRADYEQYF,TGTGCCAGCAGGGGCCCAAGCAGGGCGGACTACGAGCAGTACTTC
TRBV10-2,TRBJ1-5,-,-,CASRAGRNQPQHF,TGCGCCAGCAGGGCCGGGAGAAATCAGCCCCAGCATTTT
TRBV6-1,TRBJ1-1,TRBD1,few,CASRRTGDTEAFF,TGTGCCAGCAGACGGACAGGGGATACTGAAGCTTTCTTT
TRBV9,TRBJ2-3,-,-,CASSLQRNPDTQYF,TGTGCCAGCAGCCTCCAGCGGAACCCGGATACGCAGTATTTT
TRBV19,TRBJ2-3,-,-,CASSMGQGSDTQYF,TGTGCCAGTAGTATGGGGCAAGGATCAGATACGCAGTATTTT
TRBV6-1,TRBJ1-1,-,-,CASRSTGLNTEAFF,TGTGCCAGCAGATCGACAGGATTGAACACTGAAGCTTTCTTT
TRBV12-5,TRBJ2-2,-,once,CASGLPRQSTGELFF,TGTGCTAGTGGTTTGCCGAGACAGTCCACCGGGGAGCTGTTTTTT
TRBV28,TRBJ2-7,-,-,CASSLLRRGGGEQYF,TGTGCCAGCAGTTTACTCCGGCGGGGTGGGGGCGAGCAGTACTTC
TRBV5-1,TRBJ2-3,TRBD2,-,CASSHERGGTDTQYF,TGCGCCAGCAGCCATGAGCGGGGGGGCACAGATACGCAGTATTTT
TRBV7-3,TRBJ2-5,-,-,CASSLRGLAQETQYF,TGTGCCAGCAGCTTAAGGGGCCTCGCGCAAGAGACCCAGTACTTC
TRBV29-1,TRBJ1-1,TRBD1,-,CSVPSGGRTEAFF,TGCAGCGTGCCATCAGGGGGTAGGACTGAAGCTTTCTTT
TRBV6-1,TRBJ1-5,TRBD1,-,CASSEGQGGQPQHF,TGTGCCAGCAGTGAAGGACAGGGAGGTCAGCCCCAGCATTTT
TRBV15,TRBJ1-2,TRBD1,-,CATSEGQQGYGYTF,TGTGCCACCAGCGAGGGACAGCAAGGGTATGGCTACACCTTC
TRBV5-6,TRBJ1-1,-,-,CASSWRTAVVAEAFF,TGTGCCAGCAGCTGGAGGACAGCTGTTGTCGCTGAAGCTTTCTTT
TRBV4-3,TRBJ2-1,-,-,CASSQDGLASYNEQFF,TGCGCCAGCAGCCAAGATGGGCTAGCGAGCTACAATGAGCAGTTCTTC
TRBV19,TRBJ2-1,TRBD1,-,CATTGVGKNEQFF,TGTGCCACAACAGGGGTGGGTAAAAATGAGCAGTTCTTC
TRBV9,TRBJ2-3,-,-,CASSVEVSSERGDTQYF,TGTGCCAGCAGCGTAGAGGTGTCTAGCGAAAGGGGAGATACGCAGTATTTT
TRBV18,TRBJ2-3,TRBD2,-,CASSPLSGGSSDTQYF,TGTGCCAGCTCACCATTGAGCGGGGGGTCATCAGATACGCAGTATTTT
TRBV7-9,TRBJ1-4,-,-,CASSYREGEKLFF,TGTGCCAGCAGCTACCGGGAGGGTGAAAAACTGTTTTTT
TRBV6-4,TRBJ1-5,-,-,CASSETENQPQHF,TGTGCCAGCAGTGAGACAGAAAATCAGCCCCAGCATTTT
TRBV2,TRBJ2-4,-,few,CASGLGGSFDIQYF,TGTGCCAGCGGCTTAGGGGGATCGTTTGACATTCAGTACTTC
TRBV29-1,TRBJ2-4,TRBD1,-,CSVPRQGLAKNIQYF,TGCAGCGTTCCAAGACAGGGGCTAGCCAAAAACATTCAGTACTTC
TRBV9,TRBJ2-2,TRBD2,-,CASSPPPSGFTGELFF,TGTGCCAGCAGCCCCCCCCCTAGCGGGTTCACCGGGGAGCTGTTTTTT
TRBV15,TRBJ2-7,TRBD2,-,CATSSGGRTSGRAAYEQYF,TGTGCCACCAGCAGCGGTGGTAGGACTAGCGGGAGGGCGGCCTACGAGCAGTACTTC
TRBV28,TRBJ2-3,-,-,CASSLDPSRTDTQYF,TGTGCCAGCAGTCTCGATCCCTCCCGGACAGATACGCAGTATTTT
TRBV6-5,TRBJ2-3,-,once,CASSYSRGDTQYF,TGTGCCAGCAGTTACTCTAGGGGGGATACGCAGTATTTT
TRBV6-5,TRBJ1-6,-,-,CASHGGSYNSPLHF,TGTGCCAGTCATGGCGGCTCCTATAATTCACCCCTCCACTTT
TRBV7-8,TRBJ2-1,TRBD1,-,CASSSRGRGLNEQFF,TGTGCCAGCAGCTCGAGGGGGCGCGGTCTCAATGAGCAGTTCTTC
TRBV5-1,TRBJ1-1,TRBD1,-,CASSGQGNTEAFF,TGCGCCAGCAGCGGACAGGGGAACACTGAAGCTTTCTTT
TRBV4-3,TRBJ2-7,-,-,CASSQDLGGYEQYF,TGCGCCAGCAGCCAAGATTTGGGGGGCTACGAGCAGTACTTC
TRBV14,TRBJ1-1,-,-,CASSLAGALNTEAFF,TGTGCCAGCAGCCTCGCCGGAGCCCTGAACACTGAAGCTTTCTTT
TRBV5-5,TRBJ1-1,TRBD1,few,CASSPSRTGQTEAFF,TGTGCCAGCAGCCCCAGCCGGACAGGGCAAACTGAAGCTTTCTTT
TRBV7-9,TRBJ2-2,-,-,CASSFVGSVDGELFF,TGTGCCAGCAGCTTTGTCGGGAGTGTGGACGGGGAGCTGTTTTTT
TRBV11-1,TRBJ1-1,-,-,CASSLGENTEAFF,TGTGCCAGCAGCTTAGGAGAGAACACTGAAGCTTTCTTT
TRBV5-1,TRBJ1-2,-,-,CASSEPRGDGYTF,TGCGCCAGCAGCGAGCCCCGCGGGGATGGCTACACCTTC
TRBV7-6,TRBJ1-1,TRBD1,-,CASRTRGQMNTEAFF,TGTGCCAGCCGAACCCGGGGACAGATGAACACTGAAGCTTTCTTT
TRBV6-1,TRBJ2-3,-,-,CASSVEGDADTQYF,TGTGCCAGCAGTGTAGAGGGGGACGCAGATACGCAGTATTTT
TRBV9,TRBJ1-4,-,-,CASSVERGTNEKLFF,TGTGCCAGCAGCGTAGAAAGGGGAACTAATGAAAAACTGTTTTTT